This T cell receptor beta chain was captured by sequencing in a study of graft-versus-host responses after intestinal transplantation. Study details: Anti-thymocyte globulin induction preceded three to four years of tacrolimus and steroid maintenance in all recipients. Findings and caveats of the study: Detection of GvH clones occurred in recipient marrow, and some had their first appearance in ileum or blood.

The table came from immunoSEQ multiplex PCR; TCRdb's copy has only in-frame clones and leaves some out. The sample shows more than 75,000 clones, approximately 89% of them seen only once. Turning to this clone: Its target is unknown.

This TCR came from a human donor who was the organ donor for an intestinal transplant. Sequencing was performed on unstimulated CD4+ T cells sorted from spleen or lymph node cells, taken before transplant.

CDR3 in amino acids: CASSLARGADTQYF. The CDR3 nucleotides read TGCGCCAGCAGCTTGGCCAGGGGAGCAGATACGCAGTATTTT. The chain combines TRBV5-1 with TRBJ2-3, with a tentative D call TRBD1 (6 bases). CDR1 and CDR2 from the germline V gene are SGHRS and YFSETQ. Trimming took off 0 bases at V and 4 bases at J, with 9 bases between the two ends. This CDR3 has 14 residues.